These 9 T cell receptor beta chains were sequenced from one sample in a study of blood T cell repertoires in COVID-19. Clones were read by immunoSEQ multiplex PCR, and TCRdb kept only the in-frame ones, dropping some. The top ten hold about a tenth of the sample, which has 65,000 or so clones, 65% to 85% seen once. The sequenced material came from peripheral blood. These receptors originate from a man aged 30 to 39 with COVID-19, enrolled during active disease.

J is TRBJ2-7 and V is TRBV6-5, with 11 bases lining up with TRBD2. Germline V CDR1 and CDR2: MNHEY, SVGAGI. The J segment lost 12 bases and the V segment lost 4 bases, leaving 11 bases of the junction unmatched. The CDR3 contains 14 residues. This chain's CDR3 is CASSSQTSGAVPYF. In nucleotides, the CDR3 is TGTGCCAGCAGTTCTCAGACTAGCGGGGCCGTTCCGTACTTC.

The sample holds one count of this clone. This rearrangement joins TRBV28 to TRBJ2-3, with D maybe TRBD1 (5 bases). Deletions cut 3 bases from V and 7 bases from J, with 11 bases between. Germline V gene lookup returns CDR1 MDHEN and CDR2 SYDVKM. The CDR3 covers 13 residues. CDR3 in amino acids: CASSFPQGYTQYF. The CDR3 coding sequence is TGTGCCAGCAGTTTCCCCCAGGGATATACGCAGTATTTT.

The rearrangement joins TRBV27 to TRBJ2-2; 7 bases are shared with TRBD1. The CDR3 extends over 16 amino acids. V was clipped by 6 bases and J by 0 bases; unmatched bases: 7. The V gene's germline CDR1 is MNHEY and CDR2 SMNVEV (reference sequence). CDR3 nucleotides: TGTGCCAGCAGACTTTCCGGGACAGCGAACACCGGGGAGCTGTTTTTT. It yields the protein CASRLSGTANTGELFF.

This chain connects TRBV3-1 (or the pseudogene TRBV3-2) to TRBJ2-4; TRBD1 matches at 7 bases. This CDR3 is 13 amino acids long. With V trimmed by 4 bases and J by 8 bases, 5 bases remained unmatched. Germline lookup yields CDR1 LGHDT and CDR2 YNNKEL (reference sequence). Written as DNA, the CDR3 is TGTGCCAGCAGCCCGACAGGGTTGTACATTCAGTACTTC. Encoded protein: CASSPTGLYIQYF.

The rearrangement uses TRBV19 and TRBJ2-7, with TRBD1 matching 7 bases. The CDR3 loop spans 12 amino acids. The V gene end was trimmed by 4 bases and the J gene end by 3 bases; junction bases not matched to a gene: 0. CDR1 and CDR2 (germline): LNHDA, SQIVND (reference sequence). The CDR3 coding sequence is TGTGCCAGTAGTAACAGGGGCTACGAGCAGTACTTC. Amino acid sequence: CASSNRGYEQYF. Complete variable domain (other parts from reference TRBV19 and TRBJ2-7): DGGITQSPKYLFRKEGQNVTLSCEQNLNHDAMYWYRQDPGQGLRLIYYSQIVNDFQKGDIAEGYSVSREKKESFPLTVTSAQKNPTAFYLCASSNRGYEQYFGPGTRLTVT.

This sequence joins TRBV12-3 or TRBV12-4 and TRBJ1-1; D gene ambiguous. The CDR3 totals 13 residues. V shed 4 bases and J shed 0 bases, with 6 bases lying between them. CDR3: CASSYRVNTEAFF. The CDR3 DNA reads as TGTGCCAGCAGTTATCGGGTGAACACTGAAGCTTTCTTT.

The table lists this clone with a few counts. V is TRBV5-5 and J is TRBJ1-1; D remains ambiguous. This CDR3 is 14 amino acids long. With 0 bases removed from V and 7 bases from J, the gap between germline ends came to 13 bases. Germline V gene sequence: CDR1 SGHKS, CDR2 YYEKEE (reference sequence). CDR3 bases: TGTGCCAGCAGCTTGGTTGCGGCACCTGATGAAGCTTTCTTT. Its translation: CASSLVAAPDEAFF.

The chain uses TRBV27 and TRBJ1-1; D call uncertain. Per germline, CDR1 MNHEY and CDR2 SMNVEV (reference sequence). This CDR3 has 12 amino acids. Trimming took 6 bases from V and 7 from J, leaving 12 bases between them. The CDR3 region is CASREAGGEAFF. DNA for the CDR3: TGTGCCAGCAGAGAAGCCGGAGGTGAAGCTTTCTTT.

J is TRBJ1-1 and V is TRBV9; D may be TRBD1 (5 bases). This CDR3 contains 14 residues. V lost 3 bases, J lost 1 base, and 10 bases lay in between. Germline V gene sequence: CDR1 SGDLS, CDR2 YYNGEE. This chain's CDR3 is CASSGQTENTEAFF. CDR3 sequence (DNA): TGTGCCAGCAGCGGACAGACAGAGAACACTGAAGCTTTCTTT.